The source of this T cell receptor beta chain is a study of cytomegalovirus exposure and HLA in healthy donors. Researchers ran the PCR with 60 Vbeta and 13 Jbeta primers. Profiling relied on immunoSEQ multiplex PCR, and the TCRdb table lists in-frame clones only, not all of them. This sample has more than 100,000 clones, with about 60% found just once. Per the germline V gene, CDR1 is SEHNR and CDR2 is FQNEAQ (reference sequence). Trimming removed 1 base at V and 3 bases at J, with 6 bases between. The CDR3 length is 14 residues. The V gene is TRBV7-9, the J gene TRBJ1-4; D is undetermined. This receptor was obtained from a man in his forties in good health and CMV-seropositive. Sequencing was performed on PBMCs. The CDR3, as DNA: TGTGCCAGCAGCTTAGGAGCGGCTAATGAAAAACTGTTTTTT. Its protein is CASSLGAANEKLFF.